This is a list of T cell receptor beta chains from one sample in a study of shared clonotypes between healthy human individuals. Assay used: immunoSEQ multiplex PCR; TCRdb lists only in-frame clones, some missing. The sample records millions of clones, 93% being singletons. The sequenced sample was naive CD4+ T cells from PBMCs. These TCRs come from a man aged 18 to 29 in good health. Some clones in this sample may be carry-over from other donors' samples. CDR3s include the opening cysteine and the closing phenylalanine or tryptophan. The order of the fields is D gene, V gene, J gene, clone size, CDR3 protein, CDR3 DNA. A D gene is named only where the DNA matches it firmly. The size field is filled for only some rows; it gives once, few, many or a size class.

NA	TRBV5-6	TRBJ1-4	NA	CASSLEARAANEKLFF	TGTGCCAGCAGCTTAGAGGCTAGGGCCGCTAATGAAAAACTGTTTTTT
TRBD2	TRBV18	TRBJ2-1	NA	CASSPRTSGSYEQFF	TGTGCCAGCTCACCAAGGACTAGCGGGAGTTATGAGCAGTTCTTC
TRBD2	TRBV4-2	TRBJ2-3	NA	CASSQDPGGQNTQYF	TGTGCCAGCAGCCAAGATCCGGGGGGGCAAAATACGCAGTATTTT
NA	TRBV10-3	TRBJ2-7	NA	CAISEGHSWEQYF	TGTGCCATCAGTGAAGGGCACTCTTGGGAGCAGTACTTC
TRBD1	TRBV15	TRBJ2-1	NA	CATSRGGQGVVNEQFF	TGTGCCACCAGCAGGGGTGGGCAGGGGGTAGTAAATGAGCAGTTCTTC
NA	TRBV19	TRBJ1-2	few	CASIKSVWDGYTF	TGTGCCAGTATCAAGTCTGTCTGGGATGGCTACACCTTC
TRBD2	TRBV30	TRBJ2-3	NA	CAWSVKGGGTDTQYF	TGTGCCTGGAGTGTCAAGGGCGGGGGTACAGATACGCAGTATTTT
NA	TRBV7-2	TRBJ1-3	NA	CASSLVWVASSGNTIYF	TGTGCCAGCAGCTTAGTTTGGGTCGCCTCCTCTGGAAACACCATATATTTT
NA	TRBV7-8	TRBJ2-2	NA	CANGGRLRGSGELFF	TGTGCTAACGGCGGACGGCTACGGGGGTCCGGGGAGCTGTTTTTT
NA	TRBV6-1	TRBJ1-3	NA	CASSTGDSGNTIYF	TGTGCCAGCAGTACAGGAGACTCTGGAAACACCATATATTTT
NA	TRBV6-1	TRBJ1-6	NA	CASSVQGKENSPLHF	TGTGCCAGCAGTGTTCAGGGAAAGGAGAATTCACCCCTCCACTTT
NA	TRBV7-2	TRBJ2-7	once	CASSLWRTGNEQYF	TGTGCCAGCAGCTTATGGCGTACCGGCAACGAGCAGTACTTC
TRBD1	TRBV28	TRBJ2-7	NA	CASSLFGTGASYEQYF	TGTGCCAGCAGTTTATTCGGGACAGGCGCCTCCTACGAGCAGTACTTC
TRBD2	TRBV5-1	TRBJ2-3	NA	CASTSGSSTDTQYF	TGCGCCAGCACTAGCGGGTCTAGCACAGATACGCAGTATTTT
NA	TRBV10-3	TRBJ2-1	NA	CATRDPGLAEQFF	TGTGCCACACGGGACCCGGGTCTAGCTGAGCAGTTCTTC
TRBD1	TRBV27	TRBJ1-1	NA	CASSPHRDRGTEAFF	TGTGCCAGCAGTCCACACCGGGACAGGGGGACTGAAGCTTTCTTT
NA	TRBV29-1	TRBJ1-3	NA	CSATLTSSGNTIYF	TGCAGCGCTACTTTAACTAGCTCTGGAAACACCATATATTTT
NA	TRBV11-3	TRBJ2-7	NA	CASSLDFFSRNEQYF	TGTGCCAGCAGCTTAGATTTTTTCAGTAGGAACGAGCAGTACTTC
TRBD1	TRBV6-4	TRBJ1-2	NA	CASSAISGTGGVYGYTF	TGTGCCAGCAGTGCCATATCCGGGACAGGGGGCGTCTATGGCTACACCTTC
NA	TRBV19	TRBJ1-5	NA	CASSMRRGMGNQPQHF	TGTGCCAGTAGTATGCGCAGGGGAATGGGCAATCAGCCCCAGCATTTT
NA	TRBV7-3	TRBJ1-3	NA	CASSLTPGNTIYF	TGTGCCAGCAGCCTCACACCTGGAAACACCATATATTTT
TRBD2	TRBV2	TRBJ2-3	once	CASRPGTTRDTQYF	TGTGCCAGCAGACCTGGGACTACTAGAGATACGCAGTATTTT
NA	TRBV7-9	TRBJ2-3	NA	CASSQGTAAFWDTQYF	TGTGCCAGCAGCCAAGGGACGGCGGCCTTTTGGGATACGCAGTATTTT
TRBD2	TRBV11-2	TRBJ2-3	NA	CASSGRTSQDTQYF	TGTGCCAGCAGCGGCAGGACTAGTCAAGATACGCAGTATTTT
TRBD1	TRBV6-5	TRBJ1-1	NA	CASRTRQGRNTEAFF	TGTGCCAGCAGAACCCGACAGGGAAGGAACACTGAAGCTTTCTTT
TRBD1	TRBV11-2	TRBJ1-2	NA	CASSLDRPAGYGYTF	TGTGCCAGCAGCTTGGACAGGCCCGCGGGGTATGGCTACACCTTC
NA	TRBV15	TRBJ1-1	NA	CATSRDRGGPGKNTEAFF	TGTGCCACCAGCAGAGATAGGGGGGGCCCCGGGAAGAACACTGAAGCTTTCTTT
NA	TRBV6-4	TRBJ1-2	NA	CASSEQFGTNYGYTF	TGTGCCAGCAGTGAACAGTTCGGTACCAACTATGGCTACACCTTC
NA	TRBV6-5	TRBJ2-2	NA	CASSFVGLGTGELFF	TGTGCCAGCAGTTTTGTGGGGTTGGGCACCGGGGAGCTGTTTTTT
NA	TRBV30	TRBJ2-5	once	CAWSVAAVGETQYF	TGTGCCTGGAGTGTGGCGGCCGTGGGGGAGACCCAGTACTTC
TRBD1	TRBV6-1	TRBJ1-5	NA	CASRETGGNQPQHF	TGTGCCAGCAGGGAGACAGGGGGCAATCAGCCCCAGCATTTT
NA	TRBV25-1	TRBJ1-1	NA	CASSPVGWMNTEAFF	TGTGCCAGCAGCCCCGTGGGGTGGATGAACACTGAAGCTTTCTTT
NA	TRBV4-3	TRBJ2-7	NA	CASSQDGTTEQYF	TGCGCCAGCAGCCAAGATGGGACCACCGAGCAGTACTTC
NA	TRBV2	TRBJ1-5	NA	CASSVVRDQPQHF	TGTGCCAGCAGTGTGGTCAGGGATCAGCCCCAGCATTTT
NA	TRBV7-9	TRBJ1-1	once	CASSLVGILEAFF	TGTGCCAGCAGCCTAGTTGGGATACTTGAAGCTTTCTTT
TRBD1	TRBV11-2	TRBJ2-5	NA	CASSPRTGSYQETQYF	TGTGCCAGCAGCCCTCGGACAGGGTCGTACCAAGAGACCCAGTACTTC
TRBD1	TRBV19	TRBJ2-6	NA	CATRTGAAFGGANVLTF	TGTGCCACCCGGACAGGGGCCGCCTTTGGGGGGGCCAACGTCCTGACTTTC
TRBD1	TRBV29-1	TRBJ1-4	NA	CSASGGTRGSGEKLFF	TGCAGCGCCTCAGGTGGGACCAGGGGGTCTGGAGAAAAACTGTTTTTT
TRBD1	TRBV4-3	TRBJ1-1	once	CASSQVRGFTEAFF	TGCGCCAGCAGCCAAGTCAGGGGGTTTACTGAAGCTTTCTTT
NA	TRBV5-6	TRBJ1-4	NA	CASSLPGHPGKLFF	TGTGCCAGCAGCTTGCCGGGCCACCCGGGAAAACTGTTTTTT
NA	TRBV29-1	TRBJ1-1	NA	CSVNKGVGSTEAFF	TGCAGCGTGAATAAAGGGGTGGGAAGCACTGAAGCTTTCTTT
TRBD2	TRBV5-4	TRBJ2-1	NA	CASSTLAGGFYEQFF	TGTGCCAGCAGCACCTTAGCGGGAGGGTTTTATGAGCAGTTCTTC
TRBD2	TRBV7-9	TRBJ2-1	NA	CASSSTSGGSYNEQFF	TGTGCCAGCAGCTCCACTAGCGGGGGCTCCTACAATGAGCAGTTCTTC
TRBD2	TRBV5-1	TRBJ2-1	NA	CASSPAAGVVYNEQFF	TGCGCCAGCAGCCCGGCAGCGGGAGTGGTCTACAATGAGCAGTTCTTC
TRBD1	TRBV7-6	TRBJ2-5	once	CASSTGVRETQYF	TGTGCCAGCAGCACAGGGGTTCGGGAGACCCAGTACTTC
NA	TRBV2	TRBJ2-2	NA	CASTSSSPAAGELFF	TGTGCCAGCACCTCCTCTTCACCGGCCGCCGGGGAGCTGTTTTTT
TRBD2	TRBV6-5	TRBJ2-3	NA	CASIAVGRDTQYF	TGTGCCAGCATAGCGGTCGGGAGGGATACGCAGTATTTT
NA	TRBV7-2	TRBJ2-7	NA	CASSPWDGAEQYF	TGTGCCAGCAGCCCCTGGGACGGTGCCGAGCAGTACTTC
TRBD1	TRBV5-1	TRBJ2-3	NA	CASRTDRADTQYF	TGCGCCAGCAGGACGGACAGGGCGGATACGCAGTATTTT
NA	TRBV9	TRBJ1-5	NA	CASSVWGTPREPQHF	TGTGCCAGCAGCGTGTGGGGGACACCCAGGGAGCCCCAGCATTTT